This T cell receptor (beta chain) came from a study of identical twins. With regard to this clonotype: What it recognizes is unknown.

Looked up from germline, CDR1 is SGHTA and CDR2 is FQGNSA. The CDR3 has 15 amino acids. Template switching added a universal primer site; cDNA carried unique molecular identifiers. TCRdb reprocessed the 5' RACE reads via MiXCR and lists one record per CDR3 protein. The sample yields 1.5 million to 2 million distinct CDR3 sequences, about 31% seen once. Overall study findings and caveats: Abundant cord blood beta clonotypes carried fewer insertions; memory repertoires showed none. Conclusions leaned on cross-sectional statistical analysis and did not track the same donors over time.

The sequencing sample was made of cord blood. The sequence was obtained from a newborn girl in good health. The chain has TRBV7-2 and TRBJ2-1; weak D call: TRBD2 (5 bases). The J call may be wrong; the DNA end is better matched by TRBJ2-7. In DNA, the CDR3 is TGTGCCAGCAGCTTTAGCGATAGCTCCTACAATGAGCAGTACTTC. It translates to CASSFSDSSYNEQYF.